The 27 T cell receptor beta chains presented below share a single source sample, sequenced in a study of post-analysis software for immune sequencing data (dated by TCRdb to about 2015). Their antigen targets remain unknown. General conclusions and limits of the study: Patients showed significantly higher frequencies than controls for about five TRBV segments, among them TRBV5-6, TRBV5-1 and TRBV20-1.

The library was obtained by PCR. The data were produced on an Illumina HiSeq 2500. To reduce PCR and sequencing biases, unique molecular identifiers were incorporated into the TCR beta cDNA libraries. TCRdb reprocessed the public reads (quality trimming at Q25 with fastp, clone calling with MiXCR) and kept in-frame beta chains. Each record represents a unique CDR3 protein, reported with the most common genes and DNA among its rows. The sample contains approximately 660,000 distinct CDR3 sequences, 55% to 60% of them found a single time. Of the sample, around 10% falls within the top ten clones. Material for sequencing was blood. Source of these receptors: a girl aged 2-10 years with multiple sclerosis.

This clonotype was counted a few times. This chain links TRBV12-3 or TRBV12-4 with TRBJ2-5, with 7 nucleotides matching TRBD2. The CDR3 is 14 residues long. The trim removed 4 bases at V and 5 bases at J, leaving 7 bases unmatched. In nucleotides, the CDR3 is TGTGCCAGCAGTTCCCCACCCGGGGGGGAGACCCAGTACTTC. Translating it yields CASSSPPGGETQYF.

The chain combines TRBV27 with TRBJ2-4, with a possible D match to TRBD2 (5 bases). This CDR3 is built from 14 residues. Trimming shortened V by 0 bases and J by 13 bases, and 16 bases separated the two germline ends. The germline V gene has CDR1 MNHEY and CDR2 SMNVEV (reference sequence). In DNA, the CDR3 is TGTGCCAGCAGTTTATCGGTGAGGGCCCCAGAGCAGTACTTC. The encoded protein is CASSLSVRAPEQYF.

CDR3 sequence (DNA): TGCGCCAGCAGCAACCATCAGGGGGTCGGAGAGACCCAGTACTTC. Translated, it gives CASSNHQGVGETQYF. V is TRBV5-1 and J is TRBJ2-7, with TRBD1 identical over 7 bases. The J call may be faulty, since TRBJ2-5 better matches the DNA end. CDR3 size: 15 residues. The germline V gene has CDR1 SGHRS and CDR2 YFSETQ.

The gene calls are TRBV29-1 and TRBJ2-5; D might be TRBD2 (6 bases). The CDR3 sequence is 13 residues long. Germline V gene lookup returns CDR1 SQVTM and CDR2 ANQGSEA. V lost 1 base to trimming and J lost 5 bases, with 11 bases between them. CDR3 coding DNA: TGCAGCGTTGAAGGGGGCCGGGAGGAGACCCAGTACTTC. Translated: CSVEGGREETQYF. The full variable domain, completed using reference TRBV29-1 and TRBJ2-5, is SAVISQKPSRDICQRGTSLTIQCQVDSQVTMMFWYRQQPGQSLTLIATANQGSEATYESGFVIDKFPISRPNLTFSTLTVSNMSPEDSSIYLCSVEGGREETQYFGPGTRLLVL.

The chain uses TRBV9 and TRBJ1-5; D unclear. Germline lookup yields CDR1 SGDLS and CDR2 YYNGEE. This CDR3 region has 14 residues. V lost 3 bases and J 6 bases, leaving 13 bases between the germline ends. CDR3 DNA: TGTGCCAGCAGCGCGACCTTATCCGGTCAGCCCCAGCATTTT. Translated, it gives CASSATLSGQPQHF. Complete variable domain (other parts from reference TRBV9 and TRBJ1-5): DSGVTQTPKHLITATGQRVTLRCSPRSGDLSVYWYQQSLDQGLQFLIQYYNGEERAKGNILERFSAQQFPDLHSELNLSSLELGDSALYFCASSATLSGQPQHFGDGTRLSIL.

The chain has TRBV7-2 and TRBJ1-2; 8 bases agree with TRBD1. There are 16 residues in the CDR3. V lost 7 bases to trimming and J lost 8 bases; unmatched junction nucleotides: 18. Germline V CDR1 and CDR2: SGHTA, FQGNSA. CDR3 coding DNA: TGTGCCAGCACCCTTACCTACAGAGACAGGGGAGAGGGCTACACCTTC. This translates into CASTLTYRDRGEGYTF. Complete variable domain (other parts from reference TRBV7-2 and TRBJ1-2): GAGVSQSPSNKVTEKGKDVELRCDPISGHTALYWYRQSLGQGLEFLIYFQGNSAPDKSGLPSDRFSAERTGGSVSTLTIQRTQQEDSAVYLCASTLTYRDRGEGYTFGSGTRLTVV.

This chain connects TRBV7-2 to TRBJ2-5; D remains ambiguous. The CDR3 contains 11 residues. CDR1 is SGHTA, CDR2 FQGNSA, per germline. With 7 bases removed from V and 3 bases from J, the gap between germline ends came to 6 bases. The CDR3 protein is CASNWKETQYF. The CDR3 coding sequence is TGTGCCAGCAACTGGAAAGAGACCCAGTACTTC.

The chain is built from TRBV6-5 and TRBJ2-5; unclear D gene. V shed 5 bases and J shed 0 bases, with 10 bases lying between them. This CDR3 spans 14 amino acids. Germline V gives CDR1 MNHEY, CDR2 SVGAGI. The CDR3 DNA reads TGTGCCAGCAGTCAGTTCACAGACCAAGAGACCCAGTACTTC. It is translated as CASSQFTDQETQYF.

V is TRBV9 and J is TRBJ2-1; 7 nucleotides agree with TRBD1. The V gene's germline CDR1 is SGDLS and CDR2 YYNGEE. The trim removed 2 bases at V and 7 bases at J, leaving 12 bases unmatched. The CDR3 totals 16 residues. The CDR3 DNA follows: TGTGCCAGCAGCGTCAGCCCAGGGGGTATGAAAAATGAGCAGTTCTTC. Protein sequence: CASSVSPGGMKNEQFF.

This clonotype occurred once. This chain uses TRBV20-1 with TRBJ2-3, with a weak D call TRBD2 (6 bases). CDR1 and CDR2 from the germline V gene are DFQATT and SNEGSKA (reference sequence). V lost 6 bases to trimming and J lost 3 bases, with 16 bases between them. The CDR3 sequence is 14 residues long. CDR3 protein: CSAPPPGTTDTQYF. CDR3 bases: TGCAGTGCCCCCCCCCCTGGGACTACAGATACGCAGTATTTT.

The chain recombines TRBV10-3 with TRBJ1-5, with D perhaps TRBD1 (6 bases). The CDR3 has 14 residues. Germline values: CDR1 ENHRY, CDR2 SYGVKD. With 3 bases removed from V and 7 bases from J, the gap between germline ends came to 13 bases. CDR3 in DNA: TGTGCCATCAGTGATGTGGGGGGCGACCAGCCCCAGCATTTT. This codes for CAISDVGGDQPQHF.

The chain joins TRBV4-2 to TRBJ2-3; 7 nucleotides line up with TRBD1. This CDR3 has 17 amino acids. The germline gives CDR1 LGHNA, CDR2 YNFKEQ. The ends lost 4 bases at V and 4 bases at J; junction bases unmatched: 14. This chain's CDR3 is CASSLRDSGLDADTQYF. Here the CDR3 DNA reads TGTGCCAGCAGCCTTAGGGACAGTGGGCTGGACGCAGATACGCAGTATTTT.

This chain connects TRBV5-1 to TRBJ2-3; D not certain. Germline lookup yields CDR1 SGHRS and CDR2 YFSETQ. Trimming pared 0 bases from V and 2 bases from J, leaving 7 bases between. The CDR3 loop spans 14 amino acids. This CDR3 reads CASSLGEVTDTQYF. The DNA of the CDR3 is TGCGCCAGCAGCTTGGGAGAGGTCACAGATACGCAGTATTTT.

This chain links TRBV9 with TRBJ2-3, with a tentative D call TRBD2 (5 bases). The length of the CDR3 is 14 residues. Germline assignment: CDR1 SGDLS and CDR2 YYNGEE. V dropped 2 bases and J dropped 2 bases, with 9 bases sitting between them. The CDR3 protein is CASSVDSNTDTQYF. As DNA, the CDR3 is TGTGCCAGCAGCGTGGACTCGAACACAGATACGCAGTATTTT.

This sequence joins TRBV7-9 and TRBJ2-5; a possible D gene is TRBD1 (5 bases). Trimming removed 4 bases at V and 1 base at J, with 13 bases between. The CDR3 has 15 residues. Germline V gives CDR1 SEHNR, CDR2 FQNEAQ (reference sequence). CDR3 coding DNA: TGTGCCAGCAGCTCGTCGGACACCACCCAAGAGACCCAGTACTTC. Residues: CASSSSDTTQETQYF.

The chain uses TRBV2 and TRBJ1-1; D may be TRBD1 (5 bases). Deletions cut 6 bases from V and 1 base from J, with 12 bases between. Per the germline V gene, CDR1 is SNHLY and CDR2 is FYNNEI. The CDR3 has 14 residues. The CDR3 sequence is CASREDIGNTEAFF. The CDR3 DNA reads as TGTGCCAGCAGGGAGGACATAGGGAACACTGAAGCTTTCTTT.

V usage is TRBV6-5 and J usage is TRBJ2-6; no reliable D call. The CDR3 contains 14 residues. Trimming removed 6 bases at V and 3 bases at J, with 9 bases between. From germline, CDR1 is MNHEY and CDR2 SVGAGI. Written as DNA, the CDR3 is TGTGCCAGCAGATCTGGAGTTGGGGCCAACGTCCTGACTTTC. Residues: CASRSGVGANVLTF.

The chain employs TRBV5-1 and TRBJ2-3, with D maybe TRBD2 (6 bases). Trimming removed 5 bases from V and 5 bases from J, with 18 bases in between. The V gene's germline CDR1 is SGHRS and CDR2 YFSETQ. The CDR3 loop spans 15 amino acids. This chain's CDR3 is CASRNRSLGGDTQYF. The CDR3, as DNA: TGCGCCAGCAGGAACAGGTCATTGGGAGGAGATACGCAGTATTTT. Complete variable domain (other parts from reference TRBV5-1 and TRBJ2-3): KAGVTQTPRYLIKTRGQQVTLSCSPISGHRSVSWYQQTPGQGLQFLFEYFSETQRNKGNFPGRFSGRQFSNSRSEMNVSTLELGDSALYLCASRNRSLGGDTQYFGPGTRLTVL.

V and J are TRBV21-1 and TRBJ2-1; the table calls TRBD2, which could not be checked here. TRBV21-1 is described as a pseudogene. The CDR3 is made up of 14 amino acids. CDR3 amino acids: CASDTGTSSNEQFF. The CDR3 nucleotides read TGTGCCAGCGATACCGGGACTAGCAGCAATGAGCAGTTCTTC.

This clonotype was picked up a small number of times. The gene calls are TRBV5-5 and TRBJ2-3; 9 nucleotides agree with TRBD2. V lost 2 bases to trimming and J lost 4 bases; unmatched junction nucleotides: 5. Germline V gene lookup returns CDR1 SGHKS and CDR2 YYEKEE (reference sequence). This CDR3 region has 15 residues. Here the CDR3 DNA reads TGTGCCAGCAGCTTTACTAGCGGGTTCGCAGATACGCAGTATTTT. It specifies CASSFTSGFADTQYF.

As concerns this clonotype: The junction shows a germline mismatch at one end, possibly a read error. The rearrangement links TRBV9 to TRBJ2-1, with D perhaps assigned TRBD1 or TRBD2 (5 bases each). CDR1 and CDR2 (germline): SGDLS, YYNGEE. This CDR3 has 17 amino acids. The CDR3 region is CASSVGVHGPSYNEQFF. As DNA, the CDR3 is TGTGCCAGTAGCGTAGGGGTCCATGGTCCATCCTACAATGAGCAGTTCTTC. Combining the CDR3 with reference TRBV9 and TRBJ2-1 gives the whole variable domain DSGVTQTPKHLITATGQRVTLRCSPRSGDLSVYWYQQSLDQGLQFLIQYYNGEERAKGNILERFSAQQFPDLHSELNLSSLELGDSALYFCASSVGVHGPSYNEQFFGPGTRLTVL.

CDR3 in amino acids: CASSGLRDSQQFF. As DNA, the CDR3 is TGTGCCAGCAGTGGTCTGAGGGACAGCCAGCAGTTCTTC. The rearrangement links TRBV2 to TRBJ2-1; 7 bases agree with TRBD1. This CDR3 region has 13 residues. Per germline, CDR1 SNHLY and CDR2 FYNNEI. V shed 4 bases, J shed 11 bases, and the junction held 8 bases outside the gene matches.

V usage is TRBV21-1 and J usage is TRBJ2-1; the tabulated D call, TRBD2, remains unverified against the DNA. TRBV21-1 is annotated as a pseudogene. The length of the CDR3 is 17 residues. This CDR3 is CASSKRAGPLSYNEQFF. The CDR3 DNA follows: TGTGCCAGCAGCAAAAGGGCCGGACCGCTCTCCTACAATGAGCAGTTCTTC.

The chain recombines TRBV29-1 with TRBJ1-2, with no clear D. CDR1 is SQVTM, CDR2 ANQGSEA, per germline. V lost 6 bases and J lost 4, with 15 bases in between. The CDR3 consists of 13 residues. This CDR3 reads CSVEPAGGYGYTF. For the CDR3, the DNA is TGCAGCGTGGAACCGGCCGGTGGCTATGGCTACACCTTC.

The V gene is TRBV3-1, the J gene TRBJ2-7; 8 bases are a match to TRBD2. V shed 1 base and J 3 bases; nucleotides not matched to a gene: 8. Germline-derived CDR1 and CDR2 are LGHDT and YNNKEL (reference sequence). The CDR3 runs to 16 residues. CDR3 sequence: CASSQVKERGCYEQYF. The CDR3 DNA reads TGTGCCAGCAGCCAAGTCAAGGAGCGGGGGTGCTACGAGCAGTACTTC.

The chain is built from TRBV5-1 and TRBJ1-1, with D perhaps TRBD1 (6 bases). Germline V gene data show CDR1 as SGHRS and CDR2 as YFSETQ. V was shortened by 4 bases and J by 1 base, with 11 bases between the two germline ends. This CDR3 is 14 amino acids long. CDR3: CASSKDRSNTEAFF. The CDR3 nucleotides are TGCGCCAGCAGCAAGGACAGATCGAACACTGAAGCTTTCTTT.

CDR3 residues: CASSPLTGPTDNEQFF. Written as DNA, the CDR3 is TGTGCCAGTAGTCCCCTGACAGGGCCGACAGACAATGAGCAGTTCTTC. The chain joins TRBV12-3 or TRBV12-4 to TRBJ2-1; 7 bases align to TRBD1. This CDR3 is 16 amino acids long. V lost 9 bases, J lost 5 bases, and 16 bases stayed unmatched.